The entry that follows covers one TCR beta chain sequence. The target antigen is unknown. This CDR3 comprises 15 residues. Germline-derived CDR1 and CDR2 are MNHEY and SVGAGI. After removal of 2 bases from V and 9 bases from J, the junction contained 7 bases not matched to a gene. The data originate from a study of beta chain features in type 1 diabetes. Study-wide points: Shorter TCRB CDR3s, moderately but significantly so, marked every one of the four CD4+ subsets in Type 1 diabetes patients. Insertions were fewer and deletions more numerous at VDJ junctions in type 1 diabetes patients. PCR could preferentially amplify shorter templates, alike in patients and controls. Sequencing of cDNA might inflate the share of cells that strongly express TCR.

Sequenced material consisted of expressed TCRB transcripts (all of the isolated RNA was reverse transcribed). The assay was immunoSEQ multiplex PCR, and TCRdb's table has in-frame clones only and misses some. The sample includes hundreds of thousands of clones, over 14% of them seen just once. Purity exceeding 95% was reached by all sorted populations. The sequenced sample consisted of naive CD4+ T cells from blood. The origin of this receptor is a young man with type 1 diabetes. V usage is TRBV6-5 and J usage is TRBJ2-1, with TRBD2 matching 10 bases. CDR3 in DNA: TGTGCCAGCAGTTACGGGGCTAGCGGGGGATCTGAGCAGTTCTTC. Its translation is CASSYGASGGSEQFF.